This T cell receptor (beta chain) was observed in a study of control samples from healthy donors and cancer patients. Produced via immunoSEQ multiplex PCR; TCRdb's table is partial and in-frame only. The repertoire holds 90,000 or so clones, with around four fifths as singletons. Germline CDR1 is LNHNV and CDR2 is YYDKDF (reference sequence). The CDR3 length is 15 residues. V lost 5 bases to trimming and J lost 4 bases, with 17 bases between them. This TCR came from a man under 40 in good health. The J gene is TRBJ1-2, the V gene TRBV15; TRBD1 is a possible D gene (5 bases). Material: blood. CDR3 nucleotides: TGTGCCACCAGCCAGAGTTTATCAGGGTTCTATGGCTACACCTTC. Protein: CATSQSLSGFYGYTF.